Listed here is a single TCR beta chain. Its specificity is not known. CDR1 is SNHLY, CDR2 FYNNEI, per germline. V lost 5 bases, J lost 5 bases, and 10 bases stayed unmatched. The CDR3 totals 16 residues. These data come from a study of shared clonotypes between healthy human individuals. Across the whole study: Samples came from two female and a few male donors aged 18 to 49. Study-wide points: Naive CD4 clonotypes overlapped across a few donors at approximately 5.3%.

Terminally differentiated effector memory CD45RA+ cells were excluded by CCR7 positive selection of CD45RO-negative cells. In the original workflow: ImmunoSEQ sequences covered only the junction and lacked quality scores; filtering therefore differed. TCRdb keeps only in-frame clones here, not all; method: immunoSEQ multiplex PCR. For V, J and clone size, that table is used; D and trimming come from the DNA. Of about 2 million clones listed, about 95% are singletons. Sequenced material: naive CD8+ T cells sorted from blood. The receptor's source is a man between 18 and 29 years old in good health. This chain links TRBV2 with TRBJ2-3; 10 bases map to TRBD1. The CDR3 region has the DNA TGTGCCAGCAGTAGCCCGCGACAGGGGGCTATAGATACGCAGTATTTT. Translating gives CASSSPRQGAIDTQYF.